The 17 T cell receptor beta chains listed next were all sequenced from one sample in a study of T cells in Graves' hyperthyroidism and ophthalmopathy. From RNA transcripts, TCR beta CDR3 regions were amplified. An initial round of RT-PCR targeting the TCR CDR3 relied on the HTBI primer set. TCRdb used MiXCR to reprocess the multiplex PCR reads, holding one entry per CDR3 protein. The top ten clones hold approximately 4.2% of a sample with approximately 610,000 distinct CDR3 sequences, roughly 14% of them seen once. Sequenced: blood. The receptors shown here come from a woman aged 40 to 55 with Graves' ophthalmopathy.

This clonotype was detected ten times or more. This chain uses TRBV6-1 with TRBJ1-2; D possibly corresponds to TRBD1 (6 bases). Germline lookup yields CDR1 MNHNS and CDR2 SASEGT. This CDR3 region has 15 residues. Trimming left V 5 bases short and J 0 bases short, with 13 bases between. CDR3 nucleotides: TGTGCCAGCAGTCCGTCCGGGACAACTAACTATGGCTACACCTTC. This sequence encodes CASSPSGTTNYGYTF.

V and J are TRBV4-1 and TRBJ1-1; D not certain. Germline V gives CDR1 MGHRA, CDR2 YSYEKL. CDR3 length: 14 residues. V was pared by 0 bases and J by 8 bases, with 13 bases between. CDR3 residues: CASSQDRKGSEAFF. In DNA, the CDR3 is TGCGCCAGCAGCCAAGATCGAAAGGGCTCGGAAGCTTTCTTT.

In its sample, this clonotype was seen many times. The V gene is TRBV28, the J gene TRBJ2-7; tentative D call: TRBD2 (5 bases). Looked up from germline, CDR1 is MDHEN and CDR2 is SYDVKM. V gave up 1 base and J gave up 3 bases, with 7 bases separating them. The CDR3 has 13 residues. The DNA for the CDR3 is TGTGCCAGCAGTTTATCGGGGAACTACGAGCAGTACTTC. Residues: CASSLSGNYEQYF.

This clonotype was counted ten times or more. V gene TRBV29-1 combines with J gene TRBJ2-2; 7 bases agree with TRBD2. From germline, CDR1 is SQVTM and CDR2 ANQGSEA. The J segment lost 8 bases and the V segment lost 2 bases, leaving 8 bases of the junction unmatched. The CDR3 is made up of 14 amino acids. The CDR3, as DNA: TGCAGCGTTGAAAAACTAGCGACTGGAGGGGAGCTGTTTTTT. Its protein product is CSVEKLATGGELFF.

The sample holds many counts of this clonotype. This chain's CDR3 is CASSIWGLASEQYF. The CDR3 DNA follows: TGTGCCAGCAGTATATGGGGACTAGCAAGCGAGCAGTACTTC. V gene TRBV6-2 or TRBV6-3 combines with J gene TRBJ2-7; 9 nucleotides align to TRBD2. This CDR3 has 14 residues. V shed 5 bases, J shed 6 bases, and the junction held 8 bases outside the gene matches. CDR1 MNHEY and CDR2 SVGEGT come from the germline V gene.

The table lists this clonotype with many counts. V is TRBV28 and J is TRBJ1-1, with 8 bases fitting TRBD1. This CDR3 region has 13 residues. Germline V gene data show CDR1 as MDHEN and CDR2 as SYDVKM. Trimming removed 4 bases from V and 11 bases from J; junction bases left unmatched: 9. The CDR3 region is CASSSGTGSSAFF. The CDR3 DNA follows: TGTGCCAGCAGTTCCGGGACAGGTAGCAGTGCTTTCTTT. The whole variable domain, remainder taken from reference TRBV28 and TRBJ1-1, is DVKVTQSSRYLVKRTGEKVFLECVQDMDHENMFWYRQDPGLGLRLIYFSYDVKMKEKGDIPEGYSVSREKKERFSLILESASTNQTSMYLCASSSGTGSSAFFGQGTRLTVV.

This clonotype was seen many times. The J gene is TRBJ2-7, the V gene TRBV12-3 or TRBV12-4; D unclear. This CDR3 comprises 17 residues. V was shortened by 6 bases and J by 0 bases, with 21 bases between the two germline ends. Written as DNA, the CDR3 is TGTGCCAGCAGCCTAGACCTTACAGTTTCGAGCTCCTACGAGCAGTACTTC. Translating gives CASSLDLTVSSSYEQYF.

This clonotype has a count of ten or more. This rearrangement joins TRBV28 to TRBJ2-7; D is possibly TRBD2 (5 bases). CDR1 MDHEN and CDR2 SYDVKM come from the germline V gene. Trimming pared 5 bases from V and 5 bases from J, leaving 19 bases between. The length of the CDR3 is 15 residues. The CDR3, as DNA: TGTGCCAGCAGTCCACCCGGAACTAGGGCAGACGAGCAGTACTTC. Its translation is CASSPPGTRADEQYF.

This clonotype was seen a few times. The chain is built from TRBV12-3 or TRBV12-4 and TRBJ1-3; D gene uncertain. There are 12 residues in the CDR3. With 1 base removed from V and 5 bases from J, the gap between germline ends came to 3 bases. The CDR3 sequence is CASSLGRNTIYF. Written as DNA, the CDR3 is TGTGCCAGCAGTTTAGGGCGAAACACCATATATTTT.

This clonotype was detected many times. V usage is TRBV6-5 and J usage is TRBJ1-2; no definite D call. V was pared by 5 bases and J by 3 bases, with 10 bases between. Germline V gene lookup returns CDR1 MNHEY and CDR2 SVGAGI. This CDR3 has 13 residues. The CDR3 sequence: CASSPRRDYGYTF. In DNA form, the CDR3 reads TGTGCCAGCAGTCCAAGGAGGGACTATGGCTACACCTTC.

Concerning this clonotype: The junction departs from the called germline gene at one end, perhaps through a read error. V usage is TRBV7-2 and J usage is TRBJ1-2; D not resolved. CDR1 SGHTA and CDR2 FQGNSA come from the germline V gene. CDR3 length: 14 amino acids. The chain's CDR3 is CASSLAGRSDGYTF. The CDR3 nucleotides are TGCGCCAGCAGCTTGGCGGGCAGGTCCGATGGCTACACCTTC.

This clonotype came up many times. The chain carries TRBV5-1 and TRBJ2-7; weak D call: TRBD2 (6 bases). Germline-derived CDR1 and CDR2 are SGHRS and YFSETQ. Trimming stripped 2 bases from V and 6 bases from J, with 15 bases between. This CDR3 spans 14 amino acids. The CDR3 sequence is CASSFQGGDLEQYF. CDR3 bases: TGCGCCAGCAGCTTTCAGGGAGGCGACCTCGAGCAGTACTTC.

This clonotype was seen a handful of times. A read error may account for a junction end that differs from germline. The V call is TRBV19, the J call TRBJ1-3; the D gene is possibly TRBD1 (5 bases). The CDR3 spans 14 residues. Per germline, CDR1 LNHDA and CDR2 SQIVND (reference sequence). The CDR3 nucleotides are TGTGCCAGTAGTCCGGGACCGACTGGAAGCACCATATATTTT. Its protein product is CASSPGPTGSTIYF.

This clonotype was detected ten times or more. This sequence joins TRBV10-3 and TRBJ1-2, with a weak D call TRBD1 (5 bases). Germline V CDR1 and CDR2: ENHRY, SYGVKD. The V and J ends lost 3 bases and 3 bases respectively, with 14 bases between them. This CDR3 spans 15 amino acids. The CDR3 is CAISDLTGTDYGYTF. The CDR3 bases are TGTGCCATCAGTGACTTGACCGGGACTGACTATGGCTACACCTTC.

Many counts were recorded for this clonotype. The chain uses TRBV12-3 or TRBV12-4 and TRBJ2-2, with D tentatively TRBD1 (6 bases). V lost 5 bases and J 0 bases, leaving 10 bases between the germline ends. The CDR3 totals 15 residues. Here the CDR3 reads CASSPHRANTGELFF. CDR3 sequence (DNA): TGTGCCAGCAGTCCACACAGGGCGAACACCGGGGAGCTGTTTTTT.

This clonotype was detected many times. V and J are TRBV19 and TRBJ2-7, with 12 positions matching TRBD2. Germline-derived CDR1 and CDR2 are LNHDA and SQIVND (reference sequence). The CDR3 length is 15 residues. V shed 5 bases and J 0 bases; nucleotides not matched to a gene: 2. The CDR3 DNA sequence: TGTGCCAGTAGTCCGACTAGCGGGGGCTCCTACGAGCAGTACTTC. It yields the protein CASSPTSGGSYEQYF.

This clonotype was detected many times. This chain joins TRBV11-2 and TRBJ2-7, with D perhaps TRBD1 (5 bases). Germline CDR1 and CDR2: SGHAT and FQNNGV. CDR3 length: 12 residues. Trimming stripped 5 bases from V and 6 bases from J, with 11 bases between. CDR3 DNA sequence: TGTGCCAGCAGCGCTACAGGTTTCGAGCAGTACTTC. Its protein is CASSATGFEQYF.